This TCR beta chain was found in a study of graft-versus-host responses after intestinal transplantation. Whole-study context: Uniformly, recipients were administered anti-thymocyte globulin induction with subsequent tacrolimus and steroids for about 3 years.

To note about this clone: Its target is unknown.

The CDR3 consists of 13 residues. Deletions cut 4 bases from V and 2 bases from J, with 9 bases between. Germline loops: CDR1 MNHEY, CDR2 SMNVEV (reference sequence). Here immunoSEQ multiplex PCR was the method, and the copy in TCRdb shows in-frame clones only, minus some. The sample holds 95,000 to 150,000 clones, approximately 92% seen once. Study observations and caveats: Some GvH clones were seen earlier in gut or blood, suggesting intestinal origin. Graft-donor T cell macrochimerism in patients accompanied high graft-versus-host to host-versus-graft clonal ratios in allografts.

The sequence came from a human donor who received an intestinal transplant. The material sequenced was unstimulated CD4+ T cells sorted from spleen or lymph node cells, taken before intestinal transplant. The J gene is TRBJ2-7, the V gene TRBV27; D remains unclear. The DNA for the CDR3 is TGTGCCAGCAGTTATCGGATGACCTACGAGCAGTACTTC. Translating it yields CASSYRMTYEQYF.